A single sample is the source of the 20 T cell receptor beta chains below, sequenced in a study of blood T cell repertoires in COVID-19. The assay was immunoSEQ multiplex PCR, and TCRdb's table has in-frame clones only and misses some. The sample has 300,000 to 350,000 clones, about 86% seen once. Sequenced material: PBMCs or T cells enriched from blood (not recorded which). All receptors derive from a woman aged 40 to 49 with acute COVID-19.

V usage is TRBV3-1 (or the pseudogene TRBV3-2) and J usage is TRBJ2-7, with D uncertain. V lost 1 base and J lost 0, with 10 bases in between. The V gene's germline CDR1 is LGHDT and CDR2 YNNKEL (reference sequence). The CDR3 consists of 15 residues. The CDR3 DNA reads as TGTGCCAGCAGCCAAGCGACAAAGAGCTCCTACGAGCAGTACTTC. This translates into CASSQATKSSYEQYF.

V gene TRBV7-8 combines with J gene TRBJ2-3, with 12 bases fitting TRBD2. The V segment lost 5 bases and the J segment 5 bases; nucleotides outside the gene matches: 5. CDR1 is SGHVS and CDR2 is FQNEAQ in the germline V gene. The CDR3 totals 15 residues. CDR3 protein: CASSIGLAGKDTQYF. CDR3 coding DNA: TGTGCCAGCAGCATCGGACTAGCGGGGAAAGATACGCAGTATTTT.

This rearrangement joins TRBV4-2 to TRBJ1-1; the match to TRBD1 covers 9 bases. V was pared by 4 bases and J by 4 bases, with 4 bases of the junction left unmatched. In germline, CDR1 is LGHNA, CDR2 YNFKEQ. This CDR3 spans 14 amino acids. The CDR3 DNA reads TGTGCCAGCAGCCGGGACAGGGACAGCACTGAAGCTTTCTTT. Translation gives CASSRDRDSTEAFF.

The CDR3 DNA reads TGTGCCAGCAGCTTTGGGGGCGTTCGGAACACCGGGGAGCTGTTTTTT. Its protein is CASSFGGVRNTGELFF. The rearrangement joins TRBV5-4 to TRBJ2-2, with D tentatively TRBD1 (6 bases). V lost 2 bases, J lost 1 base, and 12 bases lay in between. Germline V gene lookup returns CDR1 SGHNT and CDR2 YYREEE (reference sequence). This CDR3 contains 16 residues.

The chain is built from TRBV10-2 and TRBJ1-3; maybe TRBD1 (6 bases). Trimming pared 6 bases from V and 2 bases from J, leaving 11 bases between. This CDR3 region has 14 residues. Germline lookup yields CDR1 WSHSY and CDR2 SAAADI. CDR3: CASSPGDTGNTIYF. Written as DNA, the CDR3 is TGCGCCAGCAGCCCAGGGGACACTGGAAACACCATATATTTT.

The DNA for the CDR3 is TGTGCCAGCAGCAGGACAGGGGCCTACGAGCAGTACTTC. This gives the protein CASSRTGAYEQYF. This chain joins TRBV11-1 and TRBJ2-7, with 9 nucleotides matching TRBD1. The germline V gene has CDR1 SGHAT and CDR2 FQDESV (reference sequence). V dropped 5 bases and J dropped 2; count of bases not matched to a gene: 1. The length of the CDR3 is 13 residues.

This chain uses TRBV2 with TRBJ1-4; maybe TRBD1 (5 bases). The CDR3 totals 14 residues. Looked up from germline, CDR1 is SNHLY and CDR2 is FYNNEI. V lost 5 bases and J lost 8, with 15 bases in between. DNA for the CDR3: TGTGCCAGCAGTCGGGGGGGTTTGGGAGAAAAACTGTTTTTT. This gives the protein CASSRGGLGEKLFF.

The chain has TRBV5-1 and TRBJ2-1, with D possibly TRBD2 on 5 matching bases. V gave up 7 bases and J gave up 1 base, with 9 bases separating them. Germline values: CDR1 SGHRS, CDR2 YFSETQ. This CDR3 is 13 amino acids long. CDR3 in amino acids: CASGSESYNEQFF. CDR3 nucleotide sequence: TGCGCCAGCGGTAGCGAGTCCTACAATGAGCAGTTCTTC.

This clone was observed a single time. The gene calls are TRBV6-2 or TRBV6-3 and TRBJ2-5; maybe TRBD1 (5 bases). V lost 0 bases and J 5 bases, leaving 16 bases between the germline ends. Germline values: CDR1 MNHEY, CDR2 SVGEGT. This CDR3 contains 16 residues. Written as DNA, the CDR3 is TGTGCCAGCAGTTACTCCCCCGGATGGGGCGCGGAGACCCAGTACTTC. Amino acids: CASSYSPGWGAETQYF.

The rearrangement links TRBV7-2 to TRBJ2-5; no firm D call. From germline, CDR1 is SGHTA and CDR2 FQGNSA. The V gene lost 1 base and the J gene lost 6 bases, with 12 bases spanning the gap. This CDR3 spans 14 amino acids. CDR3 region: CASSLGGSLQTQYF. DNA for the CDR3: TGTGCCAGCAGCTTAGGTGGTAGCTTACAGACCCAGTACTTC.

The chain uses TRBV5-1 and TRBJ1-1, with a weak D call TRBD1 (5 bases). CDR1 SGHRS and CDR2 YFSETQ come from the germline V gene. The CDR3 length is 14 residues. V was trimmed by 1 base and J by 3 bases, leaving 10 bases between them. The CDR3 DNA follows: TGCGCCAGCAGCTTGCAGGGTGAGGACACTGAAGCTTTCTTT. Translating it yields CASSLQGEDTEAFF. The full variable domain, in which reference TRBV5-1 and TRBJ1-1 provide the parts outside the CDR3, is KAGVTQTPRYLIKTRGQQVTLSCSPISGHRSVSWYQQTPGQGLQFLFEYFSETQRNKGNFPGRFSGRQFSNSRSEMNVSTLELGDSALYLCASSLQGEDTEAFFGQGTRLTVV.

CDR3 sequence: CASSYRREGMYEQYF. In DNA form, the CDR3 reads TGTGCCAGCAGTTACCGGCGGGAGGGAATGTACGAGCAGTACTTC. This chain connects TRBV6-2 or TRBV6-3 to TRBJ2-7, with TRBD2 identical over 9 bases. Germline assignment: CDR1 MNHEY and CDR2 SVGEGT. Trimming took 2 bases from V and 4 from J; bases not matched to a gene: 6. The CDR3 consists of 15 residues.

The CDR3 here is CASSLVTSGGQYF. The DNA of the CDR3 is TGCGCCAGCAGCTTGGTCACTAGCGGGGGACAGTACTTC. The chain carries TRBV5-1 and TRBJ2-7; 11 bases align to TRBD2. Trimming removed 0 bases from V and 10 bases from J; junction bases left unmatched: 3. The CDR3 sequence is 13 residues long. The V gene's germline CDR1 is SGHRS and CDR2 YFSETQ.

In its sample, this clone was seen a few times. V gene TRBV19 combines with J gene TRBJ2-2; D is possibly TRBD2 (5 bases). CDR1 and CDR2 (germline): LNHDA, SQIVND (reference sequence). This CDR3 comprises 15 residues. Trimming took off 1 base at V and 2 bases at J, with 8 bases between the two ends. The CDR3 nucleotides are TGTGCCAGTAGTATAGCAGGAGGAAACACCGGGGAGCTGTTTTTT. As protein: CASSIAGGNTGELFF.

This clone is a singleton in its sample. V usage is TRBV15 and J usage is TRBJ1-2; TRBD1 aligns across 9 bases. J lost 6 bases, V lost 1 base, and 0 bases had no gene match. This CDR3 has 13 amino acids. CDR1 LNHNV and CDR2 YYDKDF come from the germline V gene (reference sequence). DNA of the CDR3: TGTGCCACCAGCAGAGGACAGGGGGATGGCTACACCTTC. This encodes CATSRGQGDGYTF.

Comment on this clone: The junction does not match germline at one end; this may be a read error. The CDR3 DNA reads TGTGCCAGCAGAGAAGACAGGCTACTTTATCAGCCCCAGCATTTT. Translated: CASREDRLLYQPQHF. The genes are TRBV6-1 and TRBJ1-5; weak D call: TRBD1 (6 bases). The germline V gene encodes CDR1 MNHNS and CDR2 SASEGT. CDR3 size: 15 residues.

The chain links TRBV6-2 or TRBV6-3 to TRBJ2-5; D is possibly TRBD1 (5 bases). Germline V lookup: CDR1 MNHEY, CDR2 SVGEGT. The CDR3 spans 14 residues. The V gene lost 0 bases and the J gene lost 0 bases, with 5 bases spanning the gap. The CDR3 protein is CASSYSTDQETQYF. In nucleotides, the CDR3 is TGTGCCAGCAGTTACTCGACAGACCAAGAGACCCAGTACTTC.

CDR3 coding DNA: TGTGCCATCAGAGACTCGGGGTCTGGAAACACCATATATTTT. Protein sequence: CAIRDSGSGNTIYF. The chain recombines TRBV10-3 with TRBJ1-3, with D unclear. Germline V gene sequence: CDR1 ENHRY, CDR2 SYGVKD. V lost 6 bases and J 1 base, leaving 10 bases between the germline ends. There are 14 residues in the CDR3.

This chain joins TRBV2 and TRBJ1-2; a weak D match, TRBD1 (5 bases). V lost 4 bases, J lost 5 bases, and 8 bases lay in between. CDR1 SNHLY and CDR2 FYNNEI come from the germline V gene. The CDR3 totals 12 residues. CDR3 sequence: CASSVDSYGYTF. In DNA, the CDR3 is TGTGCCAGCAGTGTAGACAGTTATGGCTACACCTTC.

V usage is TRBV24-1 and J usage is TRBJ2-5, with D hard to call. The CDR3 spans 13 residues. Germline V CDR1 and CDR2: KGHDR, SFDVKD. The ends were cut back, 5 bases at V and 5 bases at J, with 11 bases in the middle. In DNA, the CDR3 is TGTGCCACCAGTGCGGAGTTTGTGGAGACCCAGTACTTC. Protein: CATSAEFVETQYF.